One sample yielded the 13 T cell receptor beta chains listed below, sequenced in a study of blood T cells in healthy people across ages. PCR was performed a second time for roughly 7 to 11 cycles using a sample-barcoded 5' primer and a J-beta primer mix. TCRdb ran MiXCR on the 5' RACE reads and lists one entry per CDR3 protein. The profile shows 1.5 million to 1.9 million distinct CDR3 sequences, approximately 39% of them singletons. The sample taken for sequencing was blood. These receptors were obtained from a woman between 18 and 29 years old in good health.

This clonotype was seen a few times. The chain uses TRBV7-9 and TRBJ1-2; no firm D call. Germline assignment: CDR1 SEHNR and CDR2 FQNEAQ (reference sequence). Trimming removed 5 bases at V and 4 bases at J, with 11 bases between. This CDR3 comprises 13 residues. CDR3 nucleotides: TGTGCCAGCAGCCAGCTTGGAGTCTATGGCTACACCTTC. It specifies CASSQLGVYGYTF.

This clonotype was seen once. The CDR3 is CASSRRRGSSYNEQFF. CDR3 DNA sequence: TGTGCCAGCAGCAGACGCAGGGGGAGCTCCTACAATGAGCAGTTCTTC. The V and J genes are TRBV9 and TRBJ2-1; TRBD1 matches at 7 bases. V dropped 4 bases and J dropped 0; count of bases not matched to a gene: 7. This CDR3 is built from 16 residues. Per germline, CDR1 SGDLS and CDR2 YYNGEE.

This clonotype was seen a handful of times. This chain joins TRBV14 and TRBJ1-2; a possible D gene is TRBD1 (5 bases). The germline V and J ends were trimmed by 1 base and 4 bases, with 10 bases remaining between them. This CDR3 has 14 residues. Germline values: CDR1 SGHDN, CDR2 FVKESK. The CDR3 sequence is CASSQGRALYGYTF. CDR3 coding DNA: TGTGCCAGCAGCCAAGGCAGGGCCCTCTATGGCTACACCTTC.

The chain carries TRBV7-9 and TRBJ2-4; the D gene is possibly TRBD2 (5 bases). Looked up from germline, CDR1 is SEHNR and CDR2 is FQNEAQ (reference sequence). This CDR3 spans 19 amino acids. Trimming removed 1 base from V and 0 bases from J, with 19 bases in between. This CDR3 is CASSLDYSGGDLAKNIQYF. CDR3 nucleotides: TGTGCCAGCAGCTTAGATTACAGCGGAGGAGATCTAGCCAAAAACATTCAGTACTTC. Using reference TRBV7-9 and TRBJ2-4 for the parts outside the CDR3, the full variable domain is DTGVSQNPRHKITKRGQNVTFRCDPISEHNRLYWYRQTLGQGPEFLTYFQNEAQLEKSRLLSDRFSAERPKGSFSTLEIQRTEQGDSAMYLCASSLDYSGGDLAKNIQYFGAGTRLSVL.

This clonotype was seen a handful of times. The V call is TRBV5-1, the J call TRBJ2-1; 10 nucleotides align to TRBD1. Germline loops: CDR1 SGHRS, CDR2 YFSETQ. The CDR3 contains 14 residues. Trimming took 1 base from V and 6 from J; bases not matched to a gene: 1. CDR3: CASSLRQGANEQFF. CDR3 DNA sequence: TGCGCCAGCAGCTTGCGACAGGGGGCCAATGAGCAGTTCTTC.

This clonotype was seen a few times. V is TRBV6-1 and J is TRBJ1-1; D is undetermined. The CDR3 is 15 amino acids. The V gene's germline CDR1 is MNHNS and CDR2 SASEGT. Trimming took off 3 bases at V and 1 base at J, with 12 bases between the two ends. CDR3 amino acids: CASSDLFRRNTEAFF. The CDR3 coding sequence is TGTGCCAGCAGTGATCTATTCAGGAGGAACACTGAAGCTTTCTTT.

The sample holds a few counts of this clonotype. The chain is built from TRBV7-2 and TRBJ2-1; possibly TRBD2 for D (6 bases). Germline CDR1 is SGHTA and CDR2 is FQGNSA. The CDR3 sequence is 16 residues long. V lost 1 base to trimming and J lost 8 bases, with 18 bases between them. CDR3 protein: CASSLVSRRERDEQFF. CDR3 coding DNA: TGTGCCAGCAGCTTAGTCTCACGACGGGAGCGGGATGAGCAGTTCTTC.

This clonotype was seen a handful of times. The rearrangement joins TRBV4-1 to TRBJ2-3; D assignment may be TRBD1 or TRBD2 (6 bases each). This CDR3 spans 14 amino acids. V gave up 2 bases and J gave up 9 bases, with 15 bases separating them. Per germline, CDR1 MGHRA and CDR2 YSYEKL. CDR3 loop: CASSQYEQGGTQYF. The CDR3 DNA is TGCGCCAGCAGCCAATACGAACAGGGAGGAACGCAGTATTTT.

This chain joins TRBV7-6 and TRBJ2-3; 7 bases match TRBD1. Germline V CDR1 and CDR2: SGHVS, FNYEAQ. The CDR3 has 15 residues. Unmatched junction bases numbered 5, after V lost 5 bases and J lost 0 bases. CDR3 in DNA: TGTGCCAGCAGCCATACAGGGGCGAGCACAGATACGCAGTATTTT. Translation gives CASSHTGASTDTQYF.

This clonotype was counted ten times or more. V is TRBV20-1 and J is TRBJ1-2; D unclear. CDR1 is DFQATT, CDR2 SNEGSKA, per germline (reference sequence). Trimming shortened V by 4 bases and J by 6 bases, and 15 bases separated the two germline ends. The length of the CDR3 is 13 residues. CDR3 nucleotides: TGCAGTGCTACGTCTGGGCCCCTTGATGGCTACACCTTC. This codes for CSATSGPLDGYTF.

V is TRBV4-1 and J is TRBJ1-2; D is undetermined. The CDR3 consists of 16 residues. Trimming pared 1 base from V and 7 bases from J, leaving 19 bases between. Per germline, CDR1 MGHRA and CDR2 YSYEKL. The CDR3 here is CASSQGGAGRSFGYTF. As DNA, the CDR3 is TGCGCCAGCAGCCAAGGAGGTGCAGGCAGGTCGTTTGGCTACACCTTC.

This clonotype turned up a few times. The chain has TRBV7-9 and TRBJ2-7; 9 positions agree with TRBD1. Germline V lookup: CDR1 SEHNR, CDR2 FQNEAQ (reference sequence). This CDR3 contains 13 residues. Trimming at V came to 6 bases and at J to 5 bases, leaving 5 bases not matched to a gene. The CDR3 spells CASRSRDRDEQYF. The CDR3 DNA follows: TGTGCCAGCAGATCCCGGGACAGGGACGAGCAGTACTTC.

The chain recombines TRBV5-1 with TRBJ2-1; 7 bases fit TRBD2. V shed 0 bases and J 7 bases; nucleotides not matched to a gene: 7. The CDR3 covers 15 residues. Germline CDR1 is SGHRS and CDR2 is YFSETQ. The CDR3 region has the DNA TGCGCCAGCAGCTTGGCTCGTCTAGCGGCAAATGAGCAGTTCTTC. It codes for CASSLARLAANEQFF.